The 15 T cell receptor beta chains listed next were all sequenced from one sample in a study of blood T cell repertoires in COVID-19. Here immunoSEQ multiplex PCR was the method, and the copy in TCRdb shows in-frame clones only, minus some. Of around 200,000 clones in the sample, 70% to 90% were seen once. The sequencing sample was made of PBMCs or T cells enriched from blood (not recorded which). All receptors come from a woman between 18 and 29 years old who had recovered from COVID-19.

This clone is a singleton in its sample. The rearrangement joins TRBV7-2 to TRBJ2-1; 11 bases line up with TRBD2. Per the germline V gene, CDR1 is SGHTA and CDR2 is FQGNSA. CDR3 length equals 16 residues. V was pared by 1 base and J by 1 base, with 0 bases of the junction left unmatched. As DNA, the CDR3 is TGTGCCAGCAGCTTAGTAGCGGGAGGGTCCTACAATGAGCAGTTCTTC. This translates into CASSLVAGGSYNEQFF.

The chain combines TRBV11-2 with TRBJ2-6, with TRBD2 as a possible D gene (5 bases). Germline CDR1 is SGHAT and CDR2 is FQNNGV. Trimming took off 11 bases at V and 0 bases at J, with 23 bases between the two ends. The CDR3 is made up of 18 amino acids. CDR3 protein: CASQRWRVQDSGANVLTF. The CDR3 bases are TGTGCCTCCCAAAGATGGCGGGTGCAGGACTCTGGGGCCAACGTCCTGACTTTC.

This chain links TRBV9 with TRBJ2-6, with TRBD1 matching over 7 bases. Germline CDR1 reads SGDLS; CDR2 reads YYNGEE. The trim removed 0 bases at V and 2 bases at J, leaving 8 bases unmatched. The CDR3 loop spans 18 amino acids. The CDR3 region is CASSVAHRGPPGANVLTF. DNA for the CDR3: TGTGCCAGCAGCGTAGCGCACAGGGGCCCCCCTGGGGCCAACGTCCTGACTTTC. Combining the CDR3 with reference TRBV9 and TRBJ2-6 gives the whole variable domain DSGVTQTPKHLITATGQRVTLRCSPRSGDLSVYWYQQSLDQGLQFLIQYYNGEERAKGNILERFSAQQFPDLHSELNLSSLELGDSALYFCASSVAHRGPPGANVLTFGAGSRLTVL.

The chain combines TRBV7-8 with TRBJ1-6, with a possible D match to TRBD1 (6 bases). V gave up 5 bases and J gave up 8 bases, with 13 bases separating them. The germline CDR1 and CDR2 sequences are SGHVS and FQNEAQ. There are 14 residues in the CDR3. The CDR3 DNA is TGTGCCAGCAGCCCGCGGACAGACCATTCACCCCTCCACTTT. It yields the protein CASSPRTDHSPLHF.

The V and J genes are TRBV7-2 and TRBJ2-1; D might be TRBD2 (6 bases). Between the trimmed V and J ends, which lost 2 bases and 8 bases, there was a span of 13 bases. Germline V CDR1 and CDR2: SGHTA, FQGNSA. The CDR3 spans 14 residues. Written as DNA, the CDR3 is TGTGCCAGCAGCTTATTACGGGAGCGGGATGAGCAGTTCTTC. Its translation is CASSLLRERDEQFF.

The chain combines TRBV19 with TRBJ1-5; D ambiguous. The V end was cut by 9 bases, the J end by 0 bases, with 27 bases between. The CDR3 sequence is 19 residues long. CDR1 LNHDA and CDR2 SQIVND come from the germline V gene (reference sequence). CDR3 sequence reads: CASATGYKQLPNSNQPQHF. CDR3 bases: TGTGCCAGCGCTACGGGGTACAAACAATTACCCAATAGCAATCAGCCCCAGCATTTT.

V and J are TRBV11-2 and TRBJ2-5, with D perhaps matching TRBD2 (6 bases). Trimming took off 1 base at V and 1 base at J, with 10 bases between the two ends. CDR3 size: 15 residues. Per the germline V gene, CDR1 is SGHAT and CDR2 is FQNNGV. CDR3 nucleotides: TGTGCCAGCAGCTTAGGCGGGGATTCCCAAGAGACCCAGTACTTC. The encoded protein is CASSLGGDSQETQYF.

This chain connects TRBV5-1 to TRBJ2-7; 8 nucleotides match TRBD2. CDR3 length: 14 amino acids. V shed 4 bases and J 3 bases; nucleotides not matched to a gene: 6. Germline values: CDR1 SGHRS, CDR2 YFSETQ. For the CDR3, the DNA is TGCGCCAGCAGCGGGACTAGTCGGGTCTACGAGCAGTACTTC. Its protein is CASSGTSRVYEQYF.

The chain links TRBV10-1 to TRBJ2-7; D is perhaps TRBD2 (6 bases). V gave up 7 bases and J gave up 4 bases, with 20 bases separating them. The CDR3 length is 15 residues. Germline loops: CDR1 WNHNN, CDR2 SYGVQD (reference sequence). CDR3 loop: CASTVPGTHSYEQYF. CDR3 DNA sequence: TGCGCCAGCACAGTTCCCGGGACTCACTCGTACGAGCAGTACTTC.

The rearrangement uses TRBV21-1 and TRBJ2-1; the table's D call, TRBD2, has no DNA check behind it. TRBV21-1 is a pseudogene segment. The CDR3 totals 19 residues. The CDR3 region has the DNA TGTGCCAGCAGCCCTAGCGTTTGGGGTGCGGGAGGGAACTACAATGAGCAGTTCTTC. It is translated as CASSPSVWGAGGNYNEQFF.

J is TRBJ2-1 and V is TRBV5-4; TRBD2 aligns across 8 bases. This CDR3 is built from 14 residues. The germline V gene encodes CDR1 SGHNT and CDR2 YYREEE (reference sequence). Trimming took 0 bases from V and 8 from J; bases not matched to a gene: 4. CDR3 in DNA: TGTGCCAGCAGCTTGGGAGGGACTAGATATGAGCAGTTCTTC. Encoded protein: CASSLGGTRYEQFF.

The genes are TRBV28 and TRBJ2-2; 16 bases match TRBD2. Germline V lookup: CDR1 MDHEN, CDR2 SYDVKM. The trim removed 6 bases at V and 1 base at J, leaving 11 bases unmatched. CDR3 length equals 20 residues. In DNA, the CDR3 is TGTGCCAGCAGCCGTACCGGGACTAGCGGGAGGGCCTTGAACACCGGGGAGCTGTTTTTT. It codes for CASSRTGTSGRALNTGELFF.

The genes are TRBV5-1 and TRBJ2-7; no definite D call. The germline V gene has CDR1 SGHRS and CDR2 YFSETQ. This CDR3 is 13 amino acids long. V gave up 5 bases and J gave up 1 base, with 10 bases separating them. The CDR3 loop reads CASSHGVSYEQYF. The CDR3 DNA is TGCGCCAGCAGTCATGGAGTATCCTACGAGCAGTACTTC.

CDR3 nucleotides: TGTGCCAGCTCACCATCTACAGGGGGTATTCAGCCCCAGCATTTT. This codes for CASSPSTGGIQPQHF. V and J are TRBV18 and TRBJ1-5; 8 bases line up with TRBD1. This CDR3 region has 15 residues. V was pared by 2 bases and J by 6 bases, with 6 bases of the junction left unmatched. Germline V gene data show CDR1 as KGHSH and CDR2 as LQKENI.

This clone appeared once. The CDR3 here is CSVASGTGFGGYTF. CDR3 coding DNA: TGCAGCGTGGCTTCCGGGACAGGGTTCGGTGGCTACACCTTC. The chain employs TRBV29-1 and TRBJ1-2, with 9 nucleotides matching TRBD1. Germline V gene data show CDR1 as SQVTM and CDR2 as ANQGSEA. V lost 6 bases, J lost 7 bases, and 12 bases stayed unmatched. The CDR3 extends over 14 amino acids.